The sequence of this TCR beta chain was determined in a study of PD-1 blockade in classical Hodgkin lymphoma. With regard to this clone: Its target is unknown.

Each patient relapsed following autologous stem cell transplantation, and prior brentuximab vedotin exposure differed. Responses achieved at best were complete response, partial response or progressive disease. Study-wide results and limits: CD8+ TCR diversity did not rise significantly by C4D1, unlike CD4+. Complete responders entered with baseline diversity on par with newly diagnosed patients, the results showed.

Assay: immunoSEQ multiplex PCR; the TCRdb copy retains only in-frame clones and omits some. The profile shows 35,000 to 50,000 clones, approximately 83% of them singletons. This sequence was found in a human donor with classical Hodgkin lymphoma. This specimen consisted of peripheral blood mononuclear cells (PBMCs), obtained at baseline.

CDR3 sequence: CASSGVGGLGANVLTF. CDR3 in DNA: TGTGCCAGCAGTGGAGTAGGGGGACTTGGAGCCAACGTCCTGACTTTC. The chain uses TRBV27 and TRBJ2-6; either TRBD1 or TRBD2 may supply D (6 bases each). The V end was cut by 5 bases, the J end by 7 bases, with 18 bases between. Germline loops: CDR1 MNHEY, CDR2 SMNVEV (reference sequence). CDR3 size: 16 residues.